A single T cell receptor (beta chain) is shown here with its context. Its binding antigen is unknown. Germline is not matched at one junction end, which may reflect a read error. Enrolling through a virtual design, the prospective study's participants ranged in age from roughly 18 to 90 years and lived across about two dozen United States geographic areas. In the prospective study, cohorts were assigned on the basis of participant-reported clinical history obtained from a screening survey and a study questionnaire. ImmuneRACE Cohort 3 recovered participants were defined by two consecutive negative NP/OP PCR tests, healthcare professional clearance, or symptom resolution. Each participant in the prospective study had whole blood, serum and a nasopharyngeal or oropharyngeal swab collected by mobile phlebotomists. Over an approximately 2-month period, participants in the prospective study had the option of providing additional blood draws and questionnaires. Before DNA extraction, prospective study blood samples were shipped either frozen or at room temperature.

Counted from cysteine to phenylalanine, this CDR3 has 15 amino acids. Only the CDR3 DNA is retained, 45 bases long and in frame from the first base. Via the germline V gene, CDR1 is ENHRY and CDR2 SYGVKD. TCRbeta CDR3 regions were amplified from genomic DNA using the immunoSEQ Assay, a bias-controlled multiplex PCR. Per the authors' processing: The number of nucleated cells in each sample was estimated from the amplification of reference gene primers within the assay. To quantify the absolute abundance of each unique TCRbeta CDR3 rearrangement, sequence reads were collapsed and filtered. Productive Simpson clonality was computed per sample as the square root of Simpson's diversity index over productive rearrangements. TCRdb carries this immuneACCESS record with in-frame sequences only. Its versions omit some clonotypes, under half of them owing to an unresolved V gene in the studies checked, with the rest unexplained. The V and J calls and clone size were taken over from that table, and D and trimming were inferred from the DNA. The sample table shows 390,000 or so clones, and more than 80% are seen once. The top ten clonotypes cover 0.9% to 1.1% of the sample.

This entry comes from a study of blood T cell repertoires in COVID-19 (dated by TCRdb to the early 2020s). In terms of the full investigation: Collaborator samples came from the United States, Italy and Spain and covered acute and convalescent phases of COVID-19. The repertoires were released in a freely available public database intended as a resource for research on the immune response to SARS-CoV-2. Where available, HLA class I and class II types were taken from metadata supplied by the sample provider and were not determined by assay-based typing. The material from the prospective study consisted of cDNA or gDNA derived from T cells, B-cell-depleted T cells, or PBMCs. Subjects who had been exposed to COVID-19, were actively infected with it, or had recovered from it provided the deeply sampled blood TCRbeta repertoires that made up the dataset. Nearly every sample came with metadata listing a de-identified subject ID, COVID-19 status, age in years and sex. The samples were drawn from the first 160 participants of the ongoing ImmuneRACE study and from 1,254 subjects provided by 6 global collaborators.

Summary of the overall study and its limitations: How much clinical and demographic metadata was included differed by source and by participant, and the metadata was provided uncurated.

This clonotype was sampled from a man aged 18 to 29 who had recovered from COVID-19. The chain is assembled from TRBV10-3 and TRBJ1-5; the D gene is not confidently resolved. What was sequenced was PBMCs or T cells enriched from blood (not recorded which). Here is the DNA: TGTGCCATCAGTGAGTCTGGTCGGAGCACTCAGCCCCAGCATTTT. This encodes CAISESGRSTQPQHF.